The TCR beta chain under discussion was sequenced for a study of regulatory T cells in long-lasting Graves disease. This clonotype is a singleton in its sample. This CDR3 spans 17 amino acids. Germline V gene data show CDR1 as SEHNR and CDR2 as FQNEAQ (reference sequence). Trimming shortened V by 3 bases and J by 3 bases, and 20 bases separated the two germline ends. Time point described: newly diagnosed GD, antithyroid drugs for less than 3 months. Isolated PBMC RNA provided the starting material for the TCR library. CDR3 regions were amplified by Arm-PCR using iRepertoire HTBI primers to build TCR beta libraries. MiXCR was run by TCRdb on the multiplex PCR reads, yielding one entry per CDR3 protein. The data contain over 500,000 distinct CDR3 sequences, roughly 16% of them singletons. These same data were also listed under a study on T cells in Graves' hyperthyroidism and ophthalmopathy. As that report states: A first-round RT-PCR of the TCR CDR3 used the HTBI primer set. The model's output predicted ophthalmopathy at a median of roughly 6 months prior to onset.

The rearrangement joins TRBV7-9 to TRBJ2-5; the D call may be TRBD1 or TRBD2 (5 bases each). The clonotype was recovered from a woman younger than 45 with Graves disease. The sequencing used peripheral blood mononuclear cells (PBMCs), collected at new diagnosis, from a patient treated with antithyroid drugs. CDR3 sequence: CASSLGVRAQLKETQYF. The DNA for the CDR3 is TGTGCCAGCAGCTTGGGGGTAAGGGCGCAGCTTAAAGAGACCCAGTACTTC.